This entry lists 15 T cell receptor beta chains sequenced from one sample in a study of T cell responses to AZD1222 COVID-19 vaccine. The table came from immunoSEQ multiplex PCR; TCRdb's copy has only in-frame clones and leaves some out. The data show about 66,000 clones, about 88% seen once. This specimen consisted of peripheral blood, obtained on day 0 of AZD1222 vaccination. The receptors here all came from an adult in good health.

V is TRBV4-2 and J is TRBJ2-5; D might be TRBD1 (5 bases). The CDR3 contains 17 residues. Germline lookup yields CDR1 LGHNA and CDR2 YNFKEQ. Trimming removed 0 bases from V and 4 bases from J, with 18 bases in between. The CDR3 nucleotides are TGTGCCAGCAGCCAAGATATGAACTCACATAGGGGAGAGACCCAGTACTTC. As protein: CASSQDMNSHRGETQYF.

This sequence joins TRBV28 and TRBJ1-5; D ambiguous. Germline V gene lookup returns CDR1 MDHEN and CDR2 SYDVKM. The CDR3 covers 15 residues. V was shortened by 4 bases and J by 3 bases, with 13 bases between the two germline ends. CDR3 in DNA: TGTGCCAGCAGTTCCCGGGCGGTCCCCAATCAGCCCCAGCATTTT. It is translated as CASSSRAVPNQPQHF.

CDR3 DNA: TGTGCCAGCCACAGGGGAACTAACTATGGCTACACCTTC. Translated, it gives CASHRGTNYGYTF. This chain connects TRBV9 to TRBJ1-2; TRBD1 aligns across 7 bases. Germline V gene data show CDR1 as SGDLS and CDR2 as YYNGEE. The ends lost 7 bases at V and 0 bases at J; junction bases unmatched: 3. This CDR3 is 13 amino acids long.

This chain links TRBV27 with TRBJ2-3; 9 bases align to TRBD2. The CDR3 consists of 16 residues. J lost 2 bases, V lost 2 bases, and 5 bases had no gene match. Germline CDR1 reads MNHEY; CDR2 reads SMNVEV (reference sequence). This CDR3 reads CASSLGLAGITDTQYF. The CDR3, as DNA: TGTGCCAGCAGTTTAGGGCTAGCGGGGATCACAGATACGCAGTATTTT.

The gene calls are TRBV27 and TRBJ1-2; D may be TRBD1 (5 bases). Germline V CDR1 and CDR2: MNHEY, SMNVEV (reference sequence). The CDR3 consists of 14 residues. V was cut by 4 bases and J by 2 bases, with 11 bases left in between. The DNA for the CDR3 is TGTGCCAGCAGTTACGGGGGAGGGAACTATGGCTACACCTTC. This sequence encodes CASSYGGGNYGYTF.

The chain employs TRBV10-3 and TRBJ2-1; 7 bases agree with TRBD1. There are 14 residues in the CDR3. V lost 11 bases, J lost 5 bases, and 12 bases stayed unmatched. Germline V CDR1 and CDR2: ENHRY, SYGVKD. This CDR3 reads CAADRAHTDNEQFF. For the CDR3, the DNA is TGTGCCGCCGACAGGGCGCACACAGACAATGAGCAGTTCTTC.

This clone was recorded a few times. The gene calls are TRBV6-2 or TRBV6-3 and TRBJ2-7, with D unclear. V was cut by 0 bases and J by 5 bases, with 11 bases left in between. CDR3 size: 14 residues. Germline loops: CDR1 MNHEY, CDR2 SVGEGT. CDR3 sequence (DNA): TGTGCCAGCAGTTACTCGGTTTCGGGCCACGAGCAGTACTTC. It translates to CASSYSVSGHEQYF.

The chain is built from TRBV30 and TRBJ2-7, with D tentatively TRBD2 (6 bases). V lost 0 bases and J 5 bases, leaving 17 bases between the germline ends. There are 15 residues in the CDR3. Germline V CDR1 and CDR2: GTSNPN, SVGIG (reference sequence). The CDR3 DNA reads TGTGCCTGGAGTGTTGGTGGAGGGGAAGGAGACGAGCAGTACTTC. It specifies CAWSVGGGEGDEQYF.

This clone was recorded a few times. The CDR3 sequence: CASYRGRKSPLHF. As DNA, the CDR3 is TGTGCCAGCTACAGGGGAAGGAAGTCACCCCTCCACTTT. This rearrangement joins TRBV2 to TRBJ1-6; TRBD1 agrees at 7 bases. The germline V gene encodes CDR1 SNHLY and CDR2 FYNNEI. The CDR3 has 13 residues. V trimming: 8 bases; J trimming: 10 bases; junction bases outside the gene matches: 8.

In DNA, the CDR3 is TGTGCCACCGGAGATTACAATGAGCAGTTCTTC. Residues: CATGDYNEQFF. The J gene is TRBJ2-1, the V gene TRBV24-1; no reliable D call. The length of the CDR3 is 11 residues. With 9 bases removed from V and 4 bases from J, the gap between germline ends came to 6 bases. Germline V CDR1 and CDR2: KGHDR, SFDVKD.

The chain joins TRBV27 to TRBJ2-7; TRBD1 matches at 9 bases. The junction had 13 bases not matched to a gene; V was cut back by 11 bases and J by 5 bases. The CDR3 has 14 amino acids. Per germline, CDR1 MNHEY and CDR2 SMNVEV (reference sequence). The CDR3 here is CAVYLRDRAHEQYF. In nucleotides, the CDR3 is TGTGCCGTCTACCTCCGGGACAGGGCCCACGAGCAGTACTTC.

The rearrangement joins TRBV19 to TRBJ1-3; D remains ambiguous. Per the germline V gene, CDR1 is LNHDA and CDR2 is SQIVND (reference sequence). The length of the CDR3 is 15 residues. Trimming cost V 5 bases and J 0 bases, with 11 bases left between them. This CDR3 is CASSFGGRSGNTIYF. CDR3 DNA: TGTGCCAGTAGTTTTGGCGGACGCTCTGGAAACACCATATATTTT.

The rearrangement links TRBV21-1 to TRBJ2-5; the listed D gene, TRBD2, was not tested against the DNA. TRBV21-1 is described as a pseudogene. The CDR3 totals 15 residues. This CDR3 reads CASSKLGEGQETQYF. The CDR3 DNA reads as TGTGCCAGCAGCAAATTAGGGGAGGGCCAAGAGACCCAGTACTTC.

This chain connects TRBV3-1 (or the pseudogene TRBV3-2) to TRBJ2-5, with 10 bases that match TRBD2. V shed 1 base, J shed 5 bases, and the junction held 13 bases outside the gene matches. There are 18 residues in the CDR3. The germline CDR1 and CDR2 sequences are LGHDT and YNNKEL (reference sequence). CDR3 amino acids: CASSQVASGGPSRETQYF. The CDR3 region has the DNA TGTGCCAGCAGCCAAGTGGCTAGCGGGGGCCCCAGTAGGGAGACCCAGTACTTC.

The rearrangement joins TRBV6-5 to TRBJ2-7; D possibly corresponds to TRBD2 (5 bases). In germline, CDR1 is MNHEY, CDR2 SVGAGI. V was trimmed by 0 bases and J by 6 bases, leaving 15 bases between them. The CDR3 is 15 residues long. The CDR3 nucleotides read TGTGCCAGCAGTTACTCGATACCGGCTGAGGGCGAGCAGTACTTC. As protein: CASSYSIPAEGEQYF.